Presented here are 20 T cell receptor beta chains from one specimen sequenced in a study of T-cell reconstitution after alpha-beta-depleted transplantation in children (dated by TCRdb to 2016 to 2018). Library prep was done by PCR. The data were produced on an Illumina HiSeq 2500. TCR library preparation used molecular barcoding, with unique molecular identifiers applied to normalize quantification of the TCRbeta repertoire. The public reads were reprocessed in TCRdb via fastp at Q25 and MiXCR, keeping in-frame beta chains. When rows share a CDR3 protein, they turn into one entry using the most common DNA and genes. This sample is represented by 600,000 to 700,000 distinct CDR3 sequences; roughly 17% of them were singletons. The ten largest account for 1.1% of the sample. Sequences were derived from PBMCs from the stem cell graft donor, sampled from the stem cell graft. These receptors were taken from a human donor who donated a stem cell graft to a child with acute myeloid leukemia.

The rearrangement links TRBV5-1 to TRBJ2-5, with D possibly TRBD1 on 6 matching bases. The ends were cut back, 2 bases at V and 4 bases at J, with 18 bases in the middle. The CDR3 runs to 16 residues. The germline CDR1 and CDR2 sequences are SGHRS and YFSETQ. The DNA of the CDR3 is TGCGCCAGCAGCTTCGACAGGACCCTTTTAGGAGAGACCCAGTACTTC. It encodes CASSFDRTLLGETQYF.

This clonotype was seen repeatedly, ten times or more. The rearrangement uses TRBV10-3 and TRBJ2-1; TRBD1 is a possible D gene (5 bases). Germline V gene data show CDR1 as ENHRY and CDR2 as SYGVKD. CDR3 size: 14 residues. Trimming left V 2 bases short and J 1 base short, with 6 bases between. CDR3 protein: CAISEKGSYNEQFF. CDR3 DNA: TGTGCCATCAGTGAGAAGGGGTCCTACAATGAGCAGTTCTTC.

The chain employs TRBV7-9 and TRBJ2-3, with 9 nucleotides matching TRBD1. With V trimmed by 4 bases and J by 0 bases, 20 bases remained unmatched. In germline, CDR1 is SEHNR, CDR2 FQNEAQ (reference sequence). The CDR3 has 21 amino acids. The CDR3 loop is CASSYHDYWTGAAPSTDTQYF. The DNA for the CDR3 is TGTGCCAGCAGCTACCACGACTACTGGACAGGGGCCGCCCCTAGCACAGATACGCAGTATTTT.

The chain carries TRBV7-2 and TRBJ2-7; the match to TRBD1 covers 7 bases. V was pared by 3 bases and J by 2 bases, with 7 bases of the junction left unmatched. The germline gives CDR1 SGHTA, CDR2 FQGNSA. The CDR3 runs to 15 residues. For the CDR3, the DNA is TGTGCCAGCAGCTTCTCGGGACAGCCGACCTACGAGCAGTACTTC. Translating it yields CASSFSGQPTYEQYF.

This clonotype was observed a few times. The rearrangement uses TRBV6-1 and TRBJ2-5; D is undetermined. Trimming removed 11 bases from V and 1 base from J, with 14 bases in between. The germline gives CDR1 MNHNS, CDR2 SASEGT. The CDR3 loop spans 13 amino acids. This chain's CDR3 is CAGRRTLQETQYF. CDR3 nucleotide sequence: TGTGCCGGGCGACGTACGCTCCAAGAGACCCAGTACTTC.

At least ten counts were recorded for this clonotype. J is TRBJ1-1 and V is TRBV20-1; D gene ambiguous. Germline-derived CDR1 and CDR2 are DFQATT and SNEGSKA (reference sequence). V was clipped by 1 base and J by 6 bases, with 15 bases between them. The CDR3 sequence is 14 residues long. DNA of the CDR3: TGCAGTGCTAGAGCAGGTTGGGAGATCGCTGAAGCTTTCTTT. Translated, it gives CSARAGWEIAEAFF.

This clonotype was counted at least ten times. The chain joins TRBV20-1 to TRBJ1-2; TRBD1 matches at 7 bases. The CDR3 sequence is 12 residues long. Losses at the gene ends were 3 bases for V and 7 bases for J; bases not matched to a gene: 5. Germline V gives CDR1 DFQATT, CDR2 SNEGSKA (reference sequence). The CDR3 nucleotides read TGCAGTGCTAGGTCCCCAGGGGGTGGCTACACCTTC. Translated: CSARSPGGGYTF.

In its sample, this clonotype was seen many times. J is TRBJ1-1 and V is TRBV12-3 or TRBV12-4; 7 bases are shared with TRBD1. With 3 bases clipped from V and 6 bases from J, the junction kept 4 bases outside the gene matches. This CDR3 spans 13 amino acids. The CDR3 loop is CASSFYRGPEAFF. CDR3 coding DNA: TGTGCCAGCAGTTTTTACAGGGGACCTGAAGCTTTCTTT.

This clonotype was counted ten times or more. J is TRBJ2-5 and V is TRBV25-1; the match to TRBD1 covers 8 bases. V shed 3 bases and J 4 bases; nucleotides not matched to a gene: 4. The V gene's germline CDR1 is MGHDK and CDR2 SYGVNS. The CDR3 covers 14 residues. CDR3 DNA: TGTGCCAGCAGTGAGGACAGGGCCCTAGAGACCCAGTACTTC. This sequence encodes CASSEDRALETQYF.

The gene calls are TRBV27 and TRBJ2-3; D might be TRBD2 (6 bases). Between the trimmed V and J ends, which lost 7 bases and 0 bases, there was a span of 11 bases. Per the germline V gene, CDR1 is MNHEY and CDR2 is SMNVEV (reference sequence). CDR3 length: 14 residues. In DNA, the CDR3 is TGTGCCAGCAATTGGCGGGGAAGCACAGATACGCAGTATTTT. Translated, it gives CASNWRGSTDTQYF.

This clonotype was observed many times. V and J are TRBV5-1 and TRBJ2-7, with D uncertain. Deletions cut 0 bases from V and 5 bases from J, with 0 bases between. The CDR3 sequence is 10 residues long. Looked up from germline, CDR1 is SGHRS and CDR2 is YFSETQ. The CDR3 coding sequence is TGCGCCAGCAGCTTGGACGAGCAGTACTTC. Residues: CASSLDEQYF. The entire variable domain, with the rest obtained from reference TRBV5-1 and TRBJ2-7, is as follows: KAGVTQTPRYLIKTRGQQVTLSCSPISGHRSVSWYQQTPGQGLQFLFEYFSETQRNKGNFPGRFSGRQFSNSRSEMNVSTLELGDSALYLCASSLDEQYFGPGTRLTVT.

The chain couples TRBV12-3 or TRBV12-4 to TRBJ2-6, with D possibly being TRBD1 or TRBD2 (5 bases each). The CDR3 loop spans 15 amino acids. Trimming shortened V by 5 bases and J by 4 bases, and 12 bases separated the two germline ends. CDR3 residues: CASSRREKGANVLTF. CDR3 DNA: TGTGCCAGCAGTCGCAGGGAGAAGGGGGCCAACGTCCTGACTTTC.

The V call is TRBV20-1, the J call TRBJ2-5; 10 bases agree with TRBD2. V lost 3 bases and J lost 8; bases outside the gene matches: 9. Germline V gives CDR1 DFQATT, CDR2 SNEGSKA (reference sequence). The CDR3 covers 14 residues. CDR3 nucleotides: TGCAGTGCTAGGACTCTAGCGGGGGTGATCACCCAGTACTTC. Protein product: CSARTLAGVITQYF.

Many counts were recorded for this clonotype. The J gene is TRBJ2-1, the V gene TRBV20-1; D perhaps matches TRBD2 (7 bases). V was shortened by 3 bases and J by 13 bases, with 13 bases between the two germline ends. The CDR3 is made up of 11 amino acids. Germline V gives CDR1 DFQATT, CDR2 SNEGSKA (reference sequence). The CDR3 nucleotides read TGCAGTGCTAGTAGGGGGGGCTACCAGTTCTTC. It translates to CSASRGGYQFF.

This clonotype was seen a handful of times. The rearrangement links TRBV6-1 to TRBJ2-7; 7 bases are shared with TRBD1. With V trimmed by 5 bases and J by 3 bases, 4 bases remained unmatched. The CDR3 consists of 13 residues. Germline values: CDR1 MNHNS, CDR2 SASEGT. CDR3 DNA: TGTGCCAGCAGTATCAGACAGGGCTACGAGCAGTACGTC. Residues: CASSIRQGYEQYV.

The V gene is TRBV12-3 or TRBV12-4, the J gene TRBJ1-3; perhaps TRBD1 as D (5 bases). The CDR3 contains 15 residues. Trimming left V 3 bases short and J 2 bases short, with 11 bases between. The CDR3 DNA reads as TGTGCCAGCAGTTTCGGGGCGAGGGCTGGAAACACCATATATTTT. Protein product: CASSFGARAGNTIYF.

V gene TRBV30 combines with J gene TRBJ1-2; D uncertain. V lost 0 bases and J lost 3, with 11 bases in between. This CDR3 has 14 residues. Germline V gene sequence: CDR1 GTSNPN, CDR2 SVGIG (reference sequence). The CDR3 reads CAWSVQGNYYGYTF. The CDR3 DNA is TGTGCCTGGAGTGTACAAGGCAACTACTATGGCTACACCTTC.

In this sample, this clonotype turned up many times. The gene calls are TRBV20-1 and TRBJ2-6; D is unclear. The CDR3 has 13 residues. Germline CDR1 reads DFQATT; CDR2 reads SNEGSKA (reference sequence). V was trimmed by 6 bases and J by 1 base, leaving 7 bases between them. The CDR3 DNA follows: TGCAGTGCCTTAGAATCTGGGGCCAACGTCCTGACTTTC. Protein sequence: CSALESGANVLTF.

This clonotype was picked up many times. The chain uses TRBV6-5 and TRBJ2-3; 10 bases align to TRBD1. V trimming: 2 bases; J trimming: 4 bases; junction bases outside the gene matches: 3. This CDR3 is built from 15 residues. CDR1 is MNHEY and CDR2 is SVGAGI in the germline V gene. As DNA, the CDR3 is TGTGCCAGCAGTTACCCTGGACAGGGGGCAGATACGCAGTATTTT. Protein sequence: CASSYPGQGADTQYF.

This clonotype was picked up a small number of times. V is TRBV6-5 and J is TRBJ2-1; possible D gene TRBD1, 6 bases. CDR3 length: 16 amino acids. V lost 4 bases and J lost 7, with 20 bases in between. Germline V gene sequence: CDR1 MNHEY, CDR2 SVGAGI. The CDR3 nucleotides are TGTGCCAGCAGTTTGTCCCGGGACAACCTATGGAATGAGCAGTTCTTC. It specifies CASSLSRDNLWNEQFF.